This entry features one TCR beta chain sequence. In the study's own analysis: It was from reference gene primer amplification that nucleated cell counts were estimated. Generated by immunoSEQ multiplex PCR, the TCRdb table keeps only in-frame clones and is missing some. For V, J and clone size, that table is used; D and trimming come from the DNA. The sample contains about 61,000 clones, roughly 90% of which appear only once. These data originate in a study of blood T cell repertoires in COVID-19. Study overall: Acute-phase and convalescent COVID-19 samples originated in the United States, Italy and Spain. PBMCs, B-cell-depleted T cells, or T cells provided the cDNA or gDNA that made up the material.

The sequenced sample consisted of peripheral blood. The TCR sequence derives from a woman aged 45-60 years with active or convalescent COVID-19.

The DNA for the CDR3 is TGTGCCAGCAGCTTGGAAGGGACAGGGAGCGGCAATGAGCAGTTCTTC. Residues: CASSLEGTGSGNEQFF. V usage is TRBV5-5 and J usage is TRBJ2-1; 9 bases match TRBD1. The J segment lost 6 bases and the V segment lost 0 bases, leaving 7 bases of the junction unmatched. The CDR3 runs 16 residues. The germline gives CDR1 SGHKS, CDR2 YYEKEE (reference sequence).